Below, 24 T cell receptor beta chains from the same sample are listed, as sequenced in a study of cytomegalovirus exposure and HLA in healthy donors. 13 Jbeta primers and 60 Vbeta primers were used for the PCR. Profiled with immunoSEQ multiplex PCR; TCRdb holds only in-frame clones, not every one. The sample has 85,000 to 90,000 clones; approximately 79% are singletons. The source material was PBMCs. These receptors all stem from a man younger than 45 in good health and CMV-seronegative.

V is TRBV4-3 and J is TRBJ1-2; D uncertain. Trimming stripped 0 bases from V and 0 bases from J, with 14 bases between. Germline CDR1 is LGHNA and CDR2 is YSLEER. The CDR3 spans 17 residues. CDR3 protein: CASSQDNGRPSNYGYTF. The CDR3 DNA reads as TGCGCCAGCAGCCAAGATAACGGCAGGCCATCTAACTATGGCTACACCTTC.

The genes are TRBV5-1 and TRBJ1-1; TRBD1 might be the D (6 bases). The length of the CDR3 is 12 residues. Germline CDR1 is SGHRS and CDR2 is YFSETQ. V lost 4 bases and J 7 bases, leaving 11 bases between the germline ends. For the CDR3, the DNA is TGCGCCAGCAGCCTGGGACAAGATGAAGCTTTCTTT. Residues: CASSLGQDEAFF.

This chain uses TRBV30 with TRBJ2-7, with TRBD1 as a possible D gene (6 bases). Germline V lookup: CDR1 GTSNPN, CDR2 SVGIG (reference sequence). V shed 4 bases and J shed 5 bases, with 18 bases lying between them. The CDR3 extends over 14 amino acids. This CDR3 reads CAWMTGYRVHEQYF. In DNA form, the CDR3 reads TGTGCCTGGATGACCGGTTACAGGGTCCACGAGCAGTACTTC.

This rearrangement joins TRBV9 to TRBJ2-6; TRBD1 matches 9 bases. CDR1 SGDLS and CDR2 YYNGEE come from the germline V gene. CDR3 length: 19 residues. V lost 1 base to trimming and J lost 4 bases; unmatched junction nucleotides: 12. CDR3 nucleotides: TGTGCCAGCAGCGTAAGCGGGACAGGGAGGGCCTCCGGGGCCAACGTCCTGACTTTC. Protein product: CASSVSGTGRASGANVLTF.

The CDR3 sequence: CASSLARTAITF. The CDR3 DNA reads TGTGCCAGCAGCTTAGCGCGGACAGCAATCACCTTC. The chain carries TRBV7-9 and TRBJ1-2; a weak D match, TRBD1 (6 bases). The ends were cut back, 0 bases at V and 13 bases at J, with 12 bases in the middle. In germline, CDR1 is SEHNR, CDR2 FQNEAQ (reference sequence). This CDR3 comprises 12 residues.

The chain recombines TRBV28 with TRBJ1-4; 7 bases map to TRBD1. Trimming removed 4 bases from V and 3 bases from J; junction bases left unmatched: 2. The CDR3 consists of 14 residues. The germline V gene has CDR1 MDHEN and CDR2 SYDVKM. CDR3 sequence: CASSYRGSNEKLFF. As DNA, the CDR3 is TGTGCCAGCAGTTACAGGGGATCTAATGAAAAACTGTTTTTT. Variable domain in full (rest from reference TRBV28 and TRBJ1-4): DVKVTQSSRYLVKRTGEKVFLECVQDMDHENMFWYRQDPGLGLRLIYFSYDVKMKEKGDIPEGYSVSREKKERFSLILESASTNQTSMYLCASSYRGSNEKLFFGSGTQLSVL.

The chain is built from TRBV19 and TRBJ2-4, with TRBD1 as a possible D gene (6 bases). Trimming removed 9 bases from V and 2 bases from J, with 11 bases in between. The CDR3 runs 13 residues. CDR1 LNHDA and CDR2 SQIVND come from the germline V gene (reference sequence). The CDR3 DNA reads as TGTGCCAGCGAACAGGGAACCAAAAACATTCAGTACTTC. This gives the protein CASEQGTKNIQYF.

V is TRBV2 and J is TRBJ2-4; 10 bases are a match to TRBD1. Looked up from germline, CDR1 is SNHLY and CDR2 is FYNNEI. With 5 bases clipped from V and 3 bases from J, the junction kept 10 bases outside the gene matches. The length of the CDR3 is 17 residues. The CDR3 region has the DNA TGTGCCAGCAGTCCCGGGACAGGGGTTTCGGACAAAAACATTCAGTACTTC. It translates to CASSPGTGVSDKNIQYF.

This sequence joins TRBV6-5 and TRBJ1-2, with D maybe TRBD1 (6 bases). From germline, CDR1 is MNHEY and CDR2 SVGAGI. V lost 1 base and J 5 bases, leaving 11 bases between the germline ends. CDR3 length: 14 residues. CDR3 sequence reads: CASSYLPGTYGYTF. As DNA, the CDR3 is TGTGCCAGCAGTTACTTGCCGGGGACATATGGCTACACCTTC.

CDR3 amino acids: CASSLDPRNYGYTF. The CDR3 DNA sequence: TGTGCCAGCAGCTTAGATCCACGGAACTATGGCTACACCTTC. The chain employs TRBV11-3 and TRBJ1-2, with no clear D. The CDR3 spans 14 residues. Germline V CDR1 and CDR2: SGHNT, YENEEA. Trimming pared 0 bases from V and 2 bases from J, leaving 7 bases between.

V and J are TRBV5-1 and TRBJ2-5; 8 bases line up with TRBD1. From germline, CDR1 is SGHRS and CDR2 YFSETQ. The junction had 18 bases not matched to a gene; V was cut back by 4 bases and J by 1 base. The CDR3 totals 19 residues. For the CDR3, the DNA is TGCGCCAGCAGCCACGGGACAGGCGAAATTCAGGATCTCCAAGAGACCCAGTACTTC. Its protein product is CASSHGTGEIQDLQETQYF.

The chain couples TRBV19 to TRBJ2-5, with 7 nucleotides matching TRBD1. In germline, CDR1 is LNHDA, CDR2 SQIVND (reference sequence). This CDR3 is 14 amino acids long. V dropped 5 bases and J dropped 3; count of bases not matched to a gene: 6. Here the CDR3 DNA reads TGTGCCAGTAGTTCCTGGACAGGAGAAGAGACCCAGTACTTC. The encoded protein is CASSSWTGEETQYF.

The table lists this clone with a count of one. The J gene is TRBJ1-3, the V gene TRBV28, with TRBD1 as a possible D gene (6 bases). This CDR3 spans 14 amino acids. Trimming pared 2 bases from V and 4 bases from J, leaving 9 bases between. CDR1 is MDHEN and CDR2 is SYDVKM in the germline V gene. The CDR3 DNA is TGTGCCAGCAGTTTAGGGACACCGGGAAACACCATATATTTT. This sequence encodes CASSLGTPGNTIYF. Full variable domain (remainder filled in from reference TRBV28 and TRBJ1-3): DVKVTQSSRYLVKRTGEKVFLECVQDMDHENMFWYRQDPGLGLRLIYFSYDVKMKEKGDIPEGYSVSREKKERFSLILESASTNQTSMYLCASSLGTPGNTIYFGEGSWLTVV.

This sequence joins TRBV6-1 and TRBJ1-2; 10 bases fit TRBD1. V dropped 3 bases and J dropped 1; count of bases not matched to a gene: 2. Germline V CDR1 and CDR2: MNHNS, SASEGT. This CDR3 is built from 15 residues. The CDR3 is CASSEGQGFNYGYTF. The CDR3 DNA is TGTGCCAGCAGTGAGGGACAGGGGTTTAACTATGGCTACACCTTC.

The rearrangement joins TRBV5-4 to TRBJ2-7, with D possibly matching TRBD1 (6 bases). Germline values: CDR1 SGHNT, CDR2 YYREEE (reference sequence). The CDR3 contains 14 residues. The ends were cut back, 5 bases at V and 0 bases at J, with 12 bases in the middle. Here the CDR3 DNA reads TGTGCCAGCAGTCGACAGGAGAGCTCCTACGAGCAGTACTTC. Protein sequence: CASSRQESSYEQYF.

The V call is TRBV10-3, the J call TRBJ2-7, with D uncertain. The CDR3 has 13 amino acids. Trimming pared 3 bases from V and 3 bases from J, leaving 9 bases between. Germline-derived CDR1 and CDR2 are ENHRY and SYGVKD. For the CDR3, the DNA is TGTGCCATCAGTGATTTTGGCAGCTACGAGCAGTACTTC. Translating gives CAISDFGSYEQYF.

V is TRBV5-1 and J is TRBJ2-1; 8 bases align to TRBD1. The ends lost 4 bases at V and 10 bases at J; junction bases unmatched: 13. CDR1 and CDR2 (germline): SGHRS, YFSETQ. The CDR3 is 15 residues long. The CDR3 DNA reads as TGCGCCAGCAGCCCTCCGGGACAGGCTATCCGGGAGCAGTTCTTC. Translation gives CASSPPGQAIREQFF. The full variable domain, completed using reference TRBV5-1 and TRBJ2-1, is KAGVTQTPRYLIKTRGQQVTLSCSPISGHRSVSWYQQTPGQGLQFLFEYFSETQRNKGNFPGRFSGRQFSNSRSEMNVSTLELGDSALYLCASSPPGQAIREQFFGPGTRLTVL.

This clone rates as medium-sized (0.01 to 0.1%). This chain connects TRBV6-1 to TRBJ2-3; D perhaps matches TRBD2 (7 bases). The CDR3 loop spans 16 amino acids. V gave up 0 bases and J gave up 1 base, with 11 bases separating them. CDR1 and CDR2 (germline): MNHNS, SASEGT. CDR3 sequence reads: CASSEARGGGTDTQYF. The CDR3 DNA reads TGTGCCAGCAGTGAAGCCAGGGGAGGGGGCACAGATACGCAGTATTTT.

This clone has more than one count but fewer than ten. The chain links TRBV5-1 to TRBJ2-7; TRBD2 agrees at 10 bases. With V trimmed by 3 bases and J by 4 bases, 7 bases remained unmatched. The germline V gene has CDR1 SGHRS and CDR2 YFSETQ. The CDR3 is 15 residues long. The CDR3 protein is CASSSPSGGPYEQYF. As DNA, the CDR3 is TGCGCCAGCAGCTCACCTAGCGGGGGTCCGTACGAGCAGTACTTC.

The chain couples TRBV30 to TRBJ2-1; possible D gene TRBD1, 6 bases. V dropped 8 bases and J dropped 5 bases, with 13 bases sitting between them. The V gene's germline CDR1 is GTSNPN and CDR2 SVGIG (reference sequence). There are 12 residues in the CDR3. CDR3: CARSQGNNEQFF. DNA of the CDR3: TGTGCCCGATCTCAGGGGAACAATGAGCAGTTCTTC.

The chain links TRBV14 to TRBJ2-3, with D unresolved. This CDR3 has 17 residues. The V end was cut by 0 bases, the J end by 1 base, with 14 bases between. Germline values: CDR1 SGHDN, CDR2 FVKESK. The CDR3 bases are TGTGCCAGCAGCCAAGATTGGGCAGTCGACGGCACAGATACGCAGTATTTT. Translated, it gives CASSQDWAVDGTDTQYF.

The rearrangement uses TRBV6-1 and TRBJ2-1; 10 bases line up with TRBD1. The V and J ends lost 7 bases and 4 bases, in that order; junction bases with no gene match: 4. Looked up from germline, CDR1 is MNHNS and CDR2 is SASEGT. The CDR3 is 14 residues long. The CDR3 coding sequence is TGTGCCAGCAACCCGGGACAGGGGTACAATGAGCAGTTCTTC. This encodes CASNPGQGYNEQFF.

V is TRBV18 and J is TRBJ2-1; TRBD2 might be the D (5 bases). Germline assignment: CDR1 KGHSH and CDR2 LQKENI. Trimming pared 5 bases from V and 4 bases from J, leaving 12 bases between. The CDR3 runs 14 residues. The CDR3 reads CASSGLAPYNEQFF. The CDR3 DNA sequence: TGTGCCAGCTCAGGGCTAGCACCTTACAATGAGCAGTTCTTC.

This sequence joins TRBV5-5 and TRBJ1-1; 8 nucleotides align to TRBD1. This CDR3 comprises 15 residues. V was pared by 4 bases and J by 7 bases, with 12 bases of the junction left unmatched. The germline gives CDR1 SGHKS, CDR2 YYEKEE (reference sequence). The CDR3 nucleotides read TGTGCCAGCAGCCCGGACAGGGTAGGATTTGATGAAGCTTTCTTT. The encoded protein is CASSPDRVGFDEAFF. Based on the CDR3 plus reference TRBV5-5 and TRBJ1-1, the full variable domain is DAGVTQSPTHLIKTRGQQVTLRCSPISGHKSVSWYQQVLGQGPQFIFQYYEKEERGRGNFPDRFSARQFPNYSSELNVNALLLGDSALYLCASSPDRVGFDEAFFGQGTRLTVV.